Each of the 14 T cell receptor beta chains below was sequenced from the same sample in a study of T cell clonality in common variable immunodeficiency. Regarding the study as a whole: Fewer deletions and N-nucleotide insertions were reportedly seen in common variable immunodeficiency TCR beta sequences.

For these receptors, no antigen is known. Profiling relied on immunoSEQ multiplex PCR, and the TCRdb table lists in-frame clones only, not all of them. The sample contains around 10,000 clones, none of them singletons. Sequenced sample: peripheral blood mononuclear cells. The source of these receptors is a human donor with common variable immunodeficiency.

This clone occurred a few times. The read comes to an end 3 residues before the CDR3 does, leaving the germline J gene to fill in the end. V usage is TRBV29-1 and J usage is TRBJ2-5; TRBD2 agrees at 8 bases. The CDR3 spans 15 residues. The V segment lost 5 bases and the J segment 1 base; nucleotides outside the gene matches: 9. Germline CDR1 and CDR2: SQVTM and ANQGSEA. CDR3 amino acids: CSVPPSGGGQETQYF. The CDR3 bases that were read are TGCAGCGTTCCTCCATCGGGAGGGGGCCAAGAGACC. Drawing the rest from reference TRBV29-1 and TRBJ2-5, the complete variable domain is SAVISQKPSRDICQRGTSLTIQCQVDSQVTMMFWYRQQPGQSLTLIATANQGSEATYESGFVIDKFPISRPNLTFSTLTVSNMSPEDSSIYLCSVPPSGGGQETQYFGPGTRLLVL.

Of note for this clone: The read ends 3 residues early relative to the CDR3; the germline J gene fills the gap. The rearrangement links TRBV7-2 to TRBJ2-5; possibly TRBD1 for D (5 bases). V lost 6 bases, J lost 5 bases, and 19 bases lay in between. The CDR3 spans 15 residues. Germline V gene lookup returns CDR1 SGHTA and CDR2 FQGNSA. The part of the CDR3 DNA that was read is TGTGCCAGCAGACCACGACAGTTCTTGGTGGAGACC. Translating gives CASRPRQFLVET. In full, the CDR3 is CASRPRQFLVETQYF.

This clone was seen a few times. The CDR3 goes on 3 residues after the read ends, and that part is filled in from the germline J gene. The genes are TRBV29-1 and TRBJ2-1, with TRBD2 identical over 14 bases. The germline gives CDR1 SQVTM, CDR2 ANQGSEA. Losses at the gene ends were 8 bases for V and 9 bases for J; bases not matched to a gene: 3. The CDR3 runs 12 residues. The CDR3 sequence: CSSGLAGGEQFF. The sequenced CDR3 bases are TGCAGCTCTGGACTAGCGGGAGGTGAG.

This clone is categorized as medium-sized (0.01 to 0.1%). The CDR3 end falls 3 residues outside the read, so it is completed with the germline J gene. This chain uses TRBV28 with TRBJ2-1; D unresolved. Trimming removed 7 bases at V and 6 bases at J, with 13 bases between. CDR1 is MDHEN, CDR2 SYDVKM, per germline. The CDR3 totals 13 residues. CDR3 DNA, as far as it was read: TGTGCCAGCAACCACGCGGATATCAATGAG. Translating gives CASNHADINE. The full CDR3 protein is CASNHADINEQFF. The full variable domain, rest sourced from reference TRBV28 and TRBJ2-1, is DVKVTQSSRYLVKRTGEKVFLECVQDMDHENMFWYRQDPGLGLRLIYFSYDVKMKEKGDIPEGYSVSREKKERFSLILESASTNQTSMYLCASNHADINEQFFGPGTRLTVL.

CDR3 DNA, as far as it was read: TGTGCCTGGAGTTACCGGGACAGCTATAATTCACCC. Translation gives CAWSYRDSYNSP. The CDR3 in its entirety is CAWSYRDSYNSPLHF. J is TRBJ1-6 and V is TRBV30; TRBD1 matches at 7 bases. The CDR3 end lies 3 residues beyond the end of the read and is filled in from the germline J gene. Trimming removed 2 bases from V and 3 bases from J; junction bases left unmatched: 4. This CDR3 region has 15 residues. In germline, CDR1 is GTSNPN, CDR2 SVGIG (reference sequence).

As regards this clone: The sequenced fragment ends 3 residues before the CDR3 boundary, so the rest is inferred from the germline J gene. V gene TRBV19 combines with J gene TRBJ2-1; D gene unclear. CDR3 length: 12 residues. Trimming left V 5 bases short and J 5 bases short, with 7 bases between. The V gene's germline CDR1 is LNHDA and CDR2 SQIVND (reference sequence). Incomplete CDR3 DNA: TGTGCCAGTAGTCCACTGGACAATGAG. This sequence encodes CASSPLDNE. The complete CDR3 protein is CASSPLDNEQFF.

This clone was recorded a few times. The read halts 3 residues ahead of the CDR3 end, with the missing end drawn from the germline J gene. This chain connects TRBV30 to TRBJ2-7; 8 bases align to TRBD1. The germline gives CDR1 GTSNPN, CDR2 SVGIG (reference sequence). V gave up 2 bases and J gave up 4 bases; unmatched junction bases: 7. CDR3 length: 14 residues. The CDR3 sequence is CAWSRGQGDYEQYF. The CDR3 bases that were read are TGTGCCTGGAGTAGAGGACAGGGAGATTACGAG.

Comments on this clone: Read data end 3 residues before the CDR3 end; the end is taken from the germline J gene. The rearrangement links TRBV18 to TRBJ2-7, with 10 bases aligning to TRBD2. The CDR3 runs to 13 residues. Losses at the gene ends were 1 base for V and 6 bases for J; bases not matched to a gene: 0. The germline V gene encodes CDR1 KGHSH and CDR2 LQKENI. The part of the CDR3 DNA that was read is TGTGCCAGCTCACCACTAGCGGGAGGCGAG. Translated: CASSPLAGGE. The full CDR3 protein reads CASSPLAGGEQYF.

In this sample, this clone is medium-sized. The read ends 3 residues before the CDR3 terminus; that terminus is restored from the germline J gene. V is TRBV18 and J is TRBJ2-1; 9 positions match TRBD1. This CDR3 spans 15 amino acids. Germline CDR1 KGHSH, CDR2 LQKENI. Trimming took 5 bases from V and 7 from J; bases not matched to a gene: 9. The sequenced part of the CDR3 DNA is TGTGCCAGCTCAGAGGGACAGGGATATACGAATGAG. Translation gives CASSEGQGYTNE. The CDR3 in its entirety is CASSEGQGYTNEQFF.

This clone came up a few times. Read sequence stops 3 residues before the CDR3 end, and the germline J gene provides the missing end. J is TRBJ2-1 and V is TRBV2; 8 bases line up with TRBD2. CDR1 and CDR2 (germline): SNHLY, FYNNEI. V lost 6 bases, J lost 8 bases, and 9 bases stayed unmatched. CDR3 size: 14 residues. The chain's CDR3 is CASRGGASGHEQFF. Partial CDR3 DNA: TGTGCCAGCAGGGGAGGGGCTAGCGGGCATGAG.

This clone was observed a few times. The CDR3 extends 3 residues past the end of the read, so its final part is completed from the germline J gene. The chain recombines TRBV5-1 with TRBJ2-1, with D perhaps TRBD2 (5 bases). Trimming removed 7 bases from V and 9 bases from J, with 20 bases in between. Germline assignment: CDR1 SGHRS and CDR2 YFSETQ. CDR3 length equals 14 residues. CDR3 in amino acids: CASRVGGGYPEQFF. Incomplete CDR3 DNA: TGCGCCAGCCGGGTGGGCGGCGGGTATCCTGAG.

Only a few counts were recorded for this clone. The CDR3 spells CAAGTGWYEQYF. The sequenced part of the CDR3 DNA is TGTGCCGCTGGGACAGGGTGGTACGAG. The chain joins TRBV6-2 or TRBV6-3 to TRBJ2-7; 9 positions match TRBD1. The read finishes 3 residues shy of the CDR3 end, and the germline J gene is used to complete it. This CDR3 region has 12 residues. V trimming: 11 bases; J trimming: 4 bases; junction bases outside the gene matches: 6. The germline V gene has CDR1 MNHEY and CDR2 SVGEGT.

Note on this clone: Read sequence stops 3 residues before the CDR3 end, and the germline J gene provides the missing end. J is TRBJ2-4 and V is TRBV19; TRBD1 might be the D (5 bases). V lost 4 bases and J lost 2, with 9 bases in between. The CDR3 has 14 amino acids. Germline V CDR1 and CDR2: LNHDA, SQIVND (reference sequence). The part of the CDR3 DNA that was read is TGTGCCAGTAGTACAAGGGGAACCAAAAACATT. Its protein is CASSTRGTKNI. The whole CDR3 region reads CASSTRGTKNIQYF.

The CDR3 sequence: CASSVQTGPGNEQFF. The CDR3 bases that were read are TGTGCCAGCTCAGTACAGACAGGGCCTGGGAATGAG. The rearrangement uses TRBV18 and TRBJ2-1, with TRBD1 identical over 7 bases. The DNA ends 3 residues before the CDR3 does, and the rest of the CDR3 is filled in from the germline J gene. This CDR3 has 15 residues. Germline V gene data show CDR1 as KGHSH and CDR2 as LQKENI. V shed 5 bases, J shed 7 bases, and the junction held 11 bases outside the gene matches.